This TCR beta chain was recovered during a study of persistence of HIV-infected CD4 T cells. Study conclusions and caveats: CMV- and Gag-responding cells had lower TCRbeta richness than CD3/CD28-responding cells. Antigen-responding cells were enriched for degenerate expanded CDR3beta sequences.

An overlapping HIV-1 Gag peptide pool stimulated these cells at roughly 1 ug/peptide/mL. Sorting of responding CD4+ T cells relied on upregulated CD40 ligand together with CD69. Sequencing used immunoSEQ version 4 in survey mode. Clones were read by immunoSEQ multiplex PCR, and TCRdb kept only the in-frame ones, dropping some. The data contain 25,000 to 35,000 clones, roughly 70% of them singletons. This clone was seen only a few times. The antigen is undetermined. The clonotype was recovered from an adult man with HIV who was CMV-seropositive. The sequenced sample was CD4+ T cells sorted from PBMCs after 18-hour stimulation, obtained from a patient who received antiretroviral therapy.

DNA for the CDR3: TGTGCCAGCAGTTCGAGCCCACAGGCGAACTATGGCTACACCTTC. Translation gives CASSSSPQANYGYTF. The chain carries TRBV2 and TRBJ1-2, with D perhaps TRBD1 (5 bases). Germline values: CDR1 SNHLY, CDR2 FYNNEI. Trimming removed 5 bases from V and 2 bases from J, with 15 bases in between. This CDR3 has 15 residues. The full variable domain, rest sourced from reference TRBV2 and TRBJ1-2, is EPEVTQTPSHQVTQMGQEVILRCVPISNHLYFYWYRQILGQKVEFLVSFYNNEISEKSEIFDDQFSVERPDGSNFTLKIRSTKLEDSAMYFCASSSSPQANYGYTFGSGTRLTVV.